The following is a T cell receptor (beta chain) sequence with its context. This receptor's antigen is unknown. Per-base quality was not reported, and no clone a single base away is much larger than it. The immunoSEQ Assay, a bias-controlled multiplex PCR, was used to amplify TCRbeta CDR3 regions from genomic DNA. In the paper's pipeline: The number of nucleated cells in each sample was estimated by amplification of reference gene primers within the assay. Sequence reads were collapsed and filtered to measure the absolute abundance of every unique TCRbeta CDR3 rearrangement. For each sample, productive Simpson clonality was calculated as the square root of Simpson's diversity index over productive rearrangements. The table comes from immuneACCESS by way of TCRdb, which keeps in-frame sequences with V and J called. Part of the clones is missing from these tables; in studies checked, under half for an unresolved V gene and the rest for unknown reasons. D and trimming were read from the DNA, whereas the V and J calls and clone size are those reported in that table. This sample holds 95,000 to 150,000 clones; over 80% were observed only once. Jointly, the top ten make up just under 30% of the sample.

CDR3 length: 12 amino acids, cysteine to phenylalanine. Here the CDR3 DNA is all that survives: 36 bases in frame from base 1. CDR1 and CDR2, looked up from the germline V gene, are MNHEY and SVGAGI. V loses 7 bases, J loses 4 bases, and the germline ends lie 11 bases apart. The data are from a study of blood T cell repertoires in COVID-19 (dated by TCRdb to the early 2020s). With regard to the full study: Samples from collaborators originated in the United States, Italy and Spain and spanned both the acute and convalescent phases of COVID-19. The samples were drawn from two sources: the first 160 participants of the ongoing ImmuneRACE study, and 1,000 to 1,500 subjects contributed by 6 global collaborators. The prospective study material was composed of cDNA or gDNA derived from T cells, B-cell-depleted T cells, or PBMCs. A freely available public database, intended as a resource for researchers studying the immune response to SARS-CoV-2, is where the repertoires were released. A de-identified subject ID, COVID-19 status, age in years and sex were almost always included in the sample metadata. Where available, HLA class I and class II types were taken from metadata supplied by the sample provider and were not determined by assay-based typing. The dataset comprised deeply sampled blood TCRbeta repertoires from subjects exposed to, actively infected with, or recovered from COVID-19. Beyond this particular receptor, the publication reports: The amount of clinical and demographic metadata varied by source and participant and was provided uncurated.

Collaborating institutions collected whole blood in K2EDTA tubes following their own protocols. For TCRbeta analysis, collaborators shipped samples in one of three forms: frozen whole blood, isolated PBMCs, or DNA extracted from either of those sample types. This chain is built from TRBV6-5 and TRBJ2-7; the D gene is perhaps TRBD2, from 5 matching bases. Material: peripheral blood. This clonotype was obtained from a woman in her 70s with acute or convalescent COVID-19. The DNA sequence follows: TGTGCCAGCAAGAGGGCGGATTACGAGCAGTACTTC. Translated, it gives CASKRADYEQYF.